This T cell receptor (beta chain) comes out of a study of CD8 T cells in Susac syndrome (dated by TCRdb to about 2019). Turning to the overall study: Of the Susac syndrome patients who were sequenced, under 10 were in clinical remission while six had clinically active disease. Susac syndrome patients were therapy-naive, on corticosteroids (some also receiving IVIg), or on IVIg alone at blood withdrawal. The study used repertoire sequencing to test whether antigen drove CD8+ T cell activation and differentiation in Susac syndrome. Study-wide findings and limitations: The number of individuals in the TCR sequencing and HLA analysis was acknowledged as relatively small. No clonal expansion was detected in the CD4+ T cell repertoire of Susac syndrome patients.

RNA was extracted using the RNeasy kit, and about 0.45 to 1 ug of the RNA was reverse transcribed with random hexamers. The immunoSEQ multiplex PCR assay, covering 54 Vbeta and 13 Jbeta segments, was used to amplify TCR beta CDR3 regions. PCR amplification bias was corrected using a synthetic template baseline for primer optimization and computational correction. On the authors' methods: Reads were annotated to V, D and J genes per IMGT and analyzed with immunoSEQ Analyzer, keeping only productive sequences. Clonality was computed as one minus Shannon entropy normalized by log2 of the number of productive unique sequences. For each patient and control, public and private clones were evaluated among the 100 most prevalent clones. A clone was defined as Susac-specific if it was absent from the healthy and MS cohorts, from 950 to 1,300 published viral clones and from other ImmuneACCESS disease sequences. Through fastp at Q25 and MiXCR, TCRdb rebuilt clones from the public reads, retaining in-frame beta chains. Rows matching on CDR3 protein sequence are summarized as one entry with the most common DNA and genes. The V and J calls come from TCRdb's annotation, not from the publication. This sample comprises 200,000 to 300,000 distinct CDR3 sequences, 90% to 97% of them detected only once. The top ten clonotypes cover approximately 0.1% of the sample.

On this clonotype: The specificity of this receptor is unknown. Per-nucleotide qualities are absent, and no much larger clonotype sits a single base away.

Peripheral blood CD8+ and CD4+ T cells from healthy donors, Susac syndrome patients and multiple sclerosis patients were profiled by high-throughput TCR beta sequencing. Recently defined diagnostic criteria for definite or probable disease were met by the Susac syndrome patients. Bulk CD8+ and CD4+ T cells were purified by magnetic negative isolation, whereas CD8+ TEMRA cells were enriched by FACS. Blood was drawn into EDTA tubes, processed within 24 hours, and PBMCs were isolated by density gradient centrifugation. PBMCs intended for TCR sequencing were cryopreserved in liquid nitrogen and were subsequently thawed in a 37 degrees C water bath. The sorted or isolated CD4+, CD8+ and CD8+ TEMRA cells had a purity of 90% or higher. The sequence came from a human donor with Susac syndrome. Sequenced material: CD4+ T cells from PBMCs.

The bases are TGTGCCAGCAGCCCAGACAGGGGAGGATACAATGAGCAGTTCTTC. Its translation reads: CASSPDRGGYNEQFF. The sequence links TRBV27 to TRBJ2-1, and 8 junctional nucleotides match TRBD1. CDR1 is given as MNHEY and CDR2 as SMNVEV, both from the germline V gene (reference sequence). Trimming takes 6 bases off V and 4 bases off J; junction bases not matched to a gene: 8. The CDR3 runs 15 residues from the cysteine to the phenylalanine. Just the 45-base CDR3 DNA is kept, in frame starting at base 1.